Each of the 9 T cell receptor beta chains below was sequenced from the same sample in a study of shared clonotypes between healthy human individuals. CD45RO-negative, CCR7-positively selected cells formed the naive CD8 fraction, excluding terminally differentiated effector memory CD45RA+ cells. The assay was immunoSEQ multiplex PCR, and TCRdb's table has in-frame clones only and misses some. The data show millions of clones, with roughly 91% seen just once and roughly 1.8% held by the top ten. Sample: naive CD8+ T cells from PBMCs. These receptors were collected from a man in his late teens or twenties in good health. Some clones in this sample may be carry-over from other donors' samples.

The chain has TRBV13 and TRBJ1-3; D gene ambiguous. Germline loops: CDR1 PRHDT, CDR2 FYEKMQ (reference sequence). The CDR3 length is 17 residues. V lost 0 bases and J lost 0, with 12 bases in between. CDR3 nucleotides: TGTGCCAGCAGCTTAGGCCCCTTATCCCACTCTGGAAACACCATATATTTT. Translating gives CASSLGPLSHSGNTIYF.

This chain uses TRBV4-2 with TRBJ2-7, with a tentative D call TRBD2 (5 bases). The CDR3 contains 12 residues. V was clipped by 4 bases and J by 7 bases, with 11 bases between them. Germline lookup yields CDR1 LGHNA and CDR2 YNFKEQ. The CDR3 DNA follows: TGTGCCAGCAGCCTTGCGCGAGGGGAGCAGTACTTC. Translation gives CASSLARGEQYF.

V gene TRBV27 combines with J gene TRBJ2-2; 13 bases map to TRBD2. After removal of 6 bases from V and 6 bases from J, the junction contained 7 bases not matched to a gene. Germline lookup yields CDR1 MNHEY and CDR2 SMNVEV (reference sequence). The CDR3 length is 16 residues. CDR3 bases: TGTGCCAGCAGCGGACTAGCGGGAGTTTCGGCCGGGGAGCTGTTTTTT. Protein: CASSGLAGVSAGELFF.

The chain carries TRBV5-4 and TRBJ1-1; D remains unclear. V gave up 0 bases and J gave up 1 base, with 7 bases separating them. CDR3 length: 14 residues. Germline V gene lookup returns CDR1 SGHNT and CDR2 YYREEE (reference sequence). DNA of the CDR3: TGTGCCAGCAGCTTGGACCCGGAGAACACTGAAGCTTTCTTT. It codes for CASSLDPENTEAFF.

The gene calls are TRBV28 and TRBJ2-1; D remains unclear. Trimming pared 5 bases from V and 11 bases from J, leaving 13 bases between. The germline gives CDR1 MDHEN, CDR2 SYDVKM. The CDR3 sequence is 12 residues long. CDR3 sequence: CASSPTPWQQFF. The CDR3 coding sequence is TGTGCCAGCAGTCCCACTCCCTGGCAGCAGTTCTTC.

The chain uses TRBV11-3 and TRBJ2-1, with 7 nucleotides matching TRBD2. Trimming removed 5 bases from V and 9 bases from J; junction bases left unmatched: 16. This CDR3 comprises 16 residues. CDR1 is SGHNT, CDR2 YENEEA, per germline. CDR3 coding DNA: TGTGCCAGCAGCCCCGACCCCCCCGCGGGAGCGAGTGAGCAGTTCTTC. This translates into CASSPDPPAGASEQFF.

This clone was seen once. This chain links TRBV9 with TRBJ2-3; the match to TRBD2 covers 8 bases. V lost 1 base and J lost 5; bases outside the gene matches: 18. The CDR3 runs 19 residues. CDR1 is SGDLS, CDR2 YYNGEE, per germline. As DNA, the CDR3 is TGTGCCAGCAGCGTAACTCAAGGACTAGCTGGAATTCCGGAAGATACGCAGTATTTT. This translates into CASSVTQGLAGIPEDTQYF.

Concerning this clone: One junction end does not reproduce the germline sequence, and a read error may be involved. The chain recombines TRBV11-3 with TRBJ2-1; possible D gene TRBD2, 6 bases. Germline lookup yields CDR1 SGHNT and CDR2 YENEEA. This CDR3 spans 12 amino acids. The DNA for the CDR3 is TGTGCCAGCAGCACCTGGGACTCGGAGGCAGTCTTC. Residues: CASSTWDSEAVF.

This chain uses TRBV6-6 with TRBJ2-7; D gene ambiguous. This CDR3 region has 13 residues. V was cut by 2 bases and J by 3 bases, with 8 bases left in between. Looked up from germline, CDR1 is MNHNY and CDR2 is SVGAGI (reference sequence). CDR3 nucleotide sequence: TGTGCCAGCAGTTACCTAGTTGTCTACGAGCAGTACTTC. Translated: CASSYLVVYEQYF.